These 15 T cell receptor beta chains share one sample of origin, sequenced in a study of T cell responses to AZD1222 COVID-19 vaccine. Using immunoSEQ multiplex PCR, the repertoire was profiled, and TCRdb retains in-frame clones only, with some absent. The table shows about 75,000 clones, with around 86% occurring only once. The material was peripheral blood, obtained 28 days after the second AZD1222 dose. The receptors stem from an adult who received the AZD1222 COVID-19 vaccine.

CDR3 region: CASSTRQGGRTASLRTEAFF. In DNA, the CDR3 is TGTGCCAGCAGCACCCGACAGGGGGGTAGAACTGCCAGTTTGCGCACTGAAGCTTTCTTT. The J gene is TRBJ1-1, the V gene TRBV21-1; TRBD1 reflects the table's D call only, with no check against the DNA. TRBV21-1 is classified as a pseudogene. The CDR3 totals 20 residues.

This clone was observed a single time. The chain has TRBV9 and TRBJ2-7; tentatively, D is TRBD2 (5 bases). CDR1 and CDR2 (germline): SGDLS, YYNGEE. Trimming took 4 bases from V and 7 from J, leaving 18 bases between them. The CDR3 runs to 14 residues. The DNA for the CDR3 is TGTGCCAGCAGCCCCCAGAGGGCGACGGGGGAGCAGTACTTC. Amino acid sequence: CASSPQRATGEQYF.

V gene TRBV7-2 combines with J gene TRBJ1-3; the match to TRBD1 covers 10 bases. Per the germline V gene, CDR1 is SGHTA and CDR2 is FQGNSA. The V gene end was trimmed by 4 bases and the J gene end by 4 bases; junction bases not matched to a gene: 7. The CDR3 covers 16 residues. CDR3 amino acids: CASSSRQGARGNTIYF. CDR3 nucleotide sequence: TGTGCCAGCAGCTCCAGACAGGGGGCGCGGGGAAACACCATATATTTT. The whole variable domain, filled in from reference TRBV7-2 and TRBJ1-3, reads GAGVSQSPSNKVTEKGKDVELRCDPISGHTALYWYRQSLGQGLEFLIYFQGNSAPDKSGLPSDRFSAERTGGSVSTLTIQRTQQEDSAVYLCASSSRQGARGNTIYFGEGSWLTVV.

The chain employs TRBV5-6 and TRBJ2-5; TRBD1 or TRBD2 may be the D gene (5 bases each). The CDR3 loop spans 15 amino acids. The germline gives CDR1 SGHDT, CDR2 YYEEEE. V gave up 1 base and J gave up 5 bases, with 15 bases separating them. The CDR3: CASSLRGLPGETQYF. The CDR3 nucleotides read TGTGCCAGCAGCTTGCGGGGCCTCCCGGGGGAGACCCAGTACTTC.

CDR3 bases: TGTGCCAGCAGTTTGAGCCCCCAGCCCCAGCATTTT. Protein sequence: CASSLSPQPQHF. The chain links TRBV12-3 or TRBV12-4 to TRBJ1-5; D is uncertain. This CDR3 comprises 12 residues. V lost 3 bases, J lost 7 bases, and 7 bases lay in between.

CDR3 residues: CASSLAYEQYF. For the CDR3, the DNA is TGTGCCAGCAGCTTGGCGTACGAGCAGTACTTC. The rearrangement joins TRBV5-6 to TRBJ2-7; D not resolved. V was trimmed by 0 bases and J by 4 bases, leaving 2 bases between them. CDR3 length equals 11 residues. Germline V gives CDR1 SGHDT, CDR2 YYEEEE. Using reference TRBV5-6 and TRBJ2-7 for the parts outside the CDR3, the full variable domain is DAGVTQSPTHLIKTRGQQVTLRCSPKSGHDTVSWYQQALGQGPQFIFQYYEEEERQRGNFPDRFSGHQFPNYSSELNVNALLLGDSALYLCASSLAYEQYFGPGTRLTVT.

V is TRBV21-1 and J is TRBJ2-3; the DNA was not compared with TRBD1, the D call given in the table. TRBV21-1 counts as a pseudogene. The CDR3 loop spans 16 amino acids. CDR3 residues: CASRETTGKEPDTQYF. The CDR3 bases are TGTGCCAGCAGGGAGACTACAGGGAAGGAGCCAGATACGCAGTATTTT.

The CDR3 bases are TGTGCCAGCAGCTTAGGCGGCTCGGACGGGCTCTACGAGCAGTACTTC. Encoded protein: CASSLGGSDGLYEQYF. The chain joins TRBV7-8 to TRBJ2-7; no clear D gene. From germline, CDR1 is SGHVS and CDR2 FQNEAQ. The CDR3 is made up of 16 amino acids. Deletions cut 1 base from V and 3 bases from J, with 16 bases between.

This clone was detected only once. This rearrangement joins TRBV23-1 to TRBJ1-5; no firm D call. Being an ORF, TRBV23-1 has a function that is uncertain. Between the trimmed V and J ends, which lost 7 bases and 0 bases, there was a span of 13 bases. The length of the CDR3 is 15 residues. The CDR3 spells CASKGTVYSNQPQHF. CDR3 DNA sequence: TGCGCCAGCAAAGGTACGGTTTATAGCAATCAGCCCCAGCATTTT.

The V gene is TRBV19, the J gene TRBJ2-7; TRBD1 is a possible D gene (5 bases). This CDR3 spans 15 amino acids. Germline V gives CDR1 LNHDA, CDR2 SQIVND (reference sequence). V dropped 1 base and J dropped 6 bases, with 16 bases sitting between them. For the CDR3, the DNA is TGTGCCAGTAGTATAGCGGGCAGGGATACGGGCGAGCAGTACTTC. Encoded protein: CASSIAGRDTGEQYF.

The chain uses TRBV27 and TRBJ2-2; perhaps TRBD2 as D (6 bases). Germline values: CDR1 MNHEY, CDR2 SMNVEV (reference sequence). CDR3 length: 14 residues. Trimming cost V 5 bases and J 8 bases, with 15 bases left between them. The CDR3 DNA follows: TGTGCCAGCAGTCGACTAGGTAGTGTGGGGGAGCTGTTTTTT. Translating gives CASSRLGSVGELFF.

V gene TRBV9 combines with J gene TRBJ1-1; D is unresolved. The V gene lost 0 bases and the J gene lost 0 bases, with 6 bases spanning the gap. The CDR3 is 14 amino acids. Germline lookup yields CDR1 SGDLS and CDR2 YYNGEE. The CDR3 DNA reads TGTGCCAGCAGCGTAGGGGCGTTGAACACTGAAGCTTTCTTT. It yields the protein CASSVGALNTEAFF.

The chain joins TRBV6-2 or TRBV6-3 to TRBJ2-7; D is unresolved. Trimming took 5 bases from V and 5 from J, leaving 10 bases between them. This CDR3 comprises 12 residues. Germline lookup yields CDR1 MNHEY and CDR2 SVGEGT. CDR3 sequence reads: CASSLVSHEQYF. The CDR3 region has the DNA TGTGCCAGCAGTCTGGTTTCCCACGAGCAGTACTTC.

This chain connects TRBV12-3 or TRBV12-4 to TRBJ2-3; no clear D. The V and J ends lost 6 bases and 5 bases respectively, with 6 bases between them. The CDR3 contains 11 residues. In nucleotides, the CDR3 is TGTGCCAGCAGCGAACAAGATACGCAGTATTTT. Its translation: CASSEQDTQYF.

CDR3 DNA sequence: TGCACCAGCAGCCGAACCGTACCTGCGGATAATGAGCAGTTCTTC. Encoded protein: CTSSRTVPADNEQFF. This chain uses TRBV1 with TRBJ2-1; TRBD2, as called in the table, went unchecked against the DNA. TRBV1 is given as a pseudogene. The CDR3 runs 15 residues.